This T cell receptor beta chain was sequenced for a study of cytomegalovirus exposure and HLA in healthy donors. Study background: HLA-typed donors were the source of approximately 80 million unique TCRs, which an early data release held. Study-level findings and limits: Association of 16,951 TCR beta sequences with HLA alleles was found at 0.05 false discovery rate in a later analysis. In a later analysis, the majority of CMV-associated beta chains seemingly showed HLA restriction.

The primer mix had 60 Vbeta and 13 Jbeta primers. Sequencing used immunoSEQ multiplex PCR; TCRdb keeps in-frame clones, though not all of them. The sample carries fewer than 250,000 clones, 70% to 80% recorded once. As concerns this clone: Antigen unknown.

Per the germline V gene, CDR1 is SGDLS and CDR2 is YYNGEE. CDR3 length: 13 residues. V gave up 1 base and J gave up 0 bases, with 4 bases separating them. This TCR was recovered from a male donor in good health and CMV-seropositive. The sample consisted of PBMCs. The chain couples TRBV9 to TRBJ1-1; D remains unclear. CDR3 DNA: TGTGCCAGCAGCGTACACATGAACACTGAAGCTTTCTTT. Its translation is CASSVHMNTEAFF.